Sequencing of this T cell receptor beta chain was carried out in a study of T cell repertoires in cytomegalovirus infection. Overall study: It was the public TCR beta signatures that indicated both CMV infection and matching HLA type. Points from the study as a whole: Frequencies of public TCR beta families were cumulated, and this identified carriers of CMV plus the relevant HLA. HLA-C-restricted, CMV-specific TCR beta clonotypes were dominant ex vivo.

The V gene end was trimmed by 2 bases and the J gene end by 4 bases; junction bases not matched to a gene: 6. CDR1 and CDR2 (germline): SGHTA, FQGNSA. This CDR3 is 16 amino acids long. This clonotype has at least ten counts. Its antigen is unknown. Each CDR3 protein gets one entry after TCRdb re-called the reads with MiXCR. The data show just under 550,000 distinct CDR3 sequences, about 30% seen once. Sequenced material: PBMCs. The rearrangement links TRBV7-2 to TRBJ2-1; 9 bases are a match to TRBD1. This TCR was recovered from a human donor in good health (CMV status not recorded). Some clones in this sample may be carry-over from other donors' samples. The CDR3 reads CASSLTGTGFYNEQFF. The CDR3, as DNA: TGTGCCAGCAGCTTAACCGGGACAGGGTTTTACAATGAGCAGTTCTTC.